This is a list of T cell receptor beta chains from one sample in a study of beta chain features in type 1 diabetes. Sequencing used immunoSEQ multiplex PCR; TCRdb keeps in-frame clones, though not all of them. The profile shows hundreds of thousands of clones, 30% of them singletons. Sample: naive CD4+ T cells from blood. These TCRs come from a man younger than 35 in good health. The CDR3 runs from the conserved cysteine through the conserved F or W. The order of the fields is CDR3 DNA, CDR3 protein, clone size, V gene, D gene, J gene. The D gene is left open where the match is weak. Clone size appears in some rows only: once, few, many, or a class for an expanded clone.

CDR3 DNA: TGCGCCAGCAGCCAAGATCAATCCAGGGGTTCCGAGCAGTACTTC
CDR3 protein: CASSQDQSRGSEQYF
clone size: few
V gene: TRBV4-3
D gene: -
J gene: TRBJ2-7

CDR3 DNA: TGCAGCGTTGGAGGATCAGTGTTAGATACGCAGTATTTT
CDR3 protein: CSVGGSVLDTQYF
clone size: -
V gene: TRBV29-1
D gene: -
J gene: TRBJ2-3

CDR3 DNA: TGTGCCAGCAGCTTGGGACGGGGCACAGATACGCAGTATTTT
CDR3 protein: CASSLGRGTDTQYF
clone size: few
V gene: TRBV5-4
D gene: -
J gene: TRBJ2-3

CDR3 DNA: TGTGCCAGCAGCACGGGACTAGCGGGAGTCAACGAGCAGTACTTC
CDR3 protein: CASSTGLAGVNEQYF
clone size: -
V gene: TRBV7-2
D gene: TRBD2
J gene: TRBJ2-7

CDR3 DNA: TGCAGCGGTGGACAGGGGGCCGGGATGAGCACTGAAGCTTTCTTT
CDR3 protein: CSGGQGAGMSTEAFF
clone size: few
V gene: TRBV29-1
D gene: TRBD1
J gene: TRBJ1-1

CDR3 DNA: TGCAGTGCCCGAGAGCCGGGCTACACCTTC
CDR3 protein: CSAREPGYTF
clone size: few
V gene: TRBV20-1
D gene: -
J gene: TRBJ1-2

CDR3 DNA: TGTGCCAGCAGCTTCAGGGGCACAGATACGCAGTATTTT
CDR3 protein: CASSFRGTDTQYF
clone size: once
V gene: TRBV5-6
D gene: -
J gene: TRBJ2-3

CDR3 DNA: TGCAGCGTCGCCCCGTCGCGAGCGGGAGGGGGCAATGAGCAGTTCTTC
CDR3 protein: CSVAPSRAGGGNEQFF
clone size: few
V gene: TRBV29-1
D gene: TRBD2
J gene: TRBJ2-1

CDR3 DNA: TGTGCCTGGAGGCCCACAGGGAACACCGGGGAGCTGTTTTTT
CDR3 protein: CAWRPTGNTGELFF
clone size: -
V gene: TRBV30
D gene: -
J gene: TRBJ2-2

CDR3 DNA: TGTGCCAGCTCACCACGCCGGGGCCTGACCACAGATACGCAGTATTTT
CDR3 protein: CASSPRRGLTTDTQYF
clone size: -
V gene: TRBV18
D gene: -
J gene: TRBJ2-3

CDR3 DNA: TGTGCCTGGAGTCATGGGGGCGCGGAGACCCAGTACTTC
CDR3 protein: CAWSHGGAETQYF
clone size: few
V gene: TRBV30
D gene: -
J gene: TRBJ2-5

CDR3 DNA: TGTGCCAGCAGTTCTTCCGGGGGGTCCTACGAGCAGTACTTC
CDR3 protein: CASSSSGGSYEQYF
clone size: -
V gene: TRBV6-5
D gene: TRBD2
J gene: TRBJ2-7

CDR3 DNA: TGTGCCTGGAGTGTGGGAGGGAACTCTGGAAACACCATATATTTT
CDR3 protein: CAWSVGGNSGNTIYF
clone size: -
V gene: TRBV30
D gene: -
J gene: TRBJ1-3

CDR3 DNA: TGTGCCAGCAGAGGGGGGGATCAGCCCCAGCATTTT
CDR3 protein: CASRGGDQPQHF
clone size: -
V gene: TRBV25-1
D gene: -
J gene: TRBJ1-5

CDR3 DNA: TGCAGCGTGAGGAAAGCGGGAGGGGTAAGCTCCTACGAGCAGTACTTC
CDR3 protein: CSVRKAGGVSSYEQYF
clone size: -
V gene: TRBV29-1
D gene: TRBD2
J gene: TRBJ2-7

CDR3 DNA: TGTGCCACCAGCAGGCCCGGGGGACACTCCTACGAGCAGTACTTC
CDR3 protein: CATSRPGGHSYEQYF
clone size: few
V gene: TRBV15
D gene: -
J gene: TRBJ2-7

CDR3 DNA: TGTGCCAGCAGTCAGCAGTCCTACTCCTACGAGCAGTACTTC
CDR3 protein: CASSQQSYSYEQYF
clone size: -
V gene: TRBV7-2
D gene: -
J gene: TRBJ2-7

CDR3 DNA: TGCAGCGTTAGTAAAGGGTACGAGCAGTACTTC
CDR3 protein: CSVSKGYEQYF
clone size: -
V gene: TRBV29-1
D gene: -
J gene: TRBJ2-7

CDR3 DNA: TGTGCCAGCAGCGTAGGGACTAGCGACTACGAGCAGTACTTC
CDR3 protein: CASSVGTSDYEQYF
clone size: -
V gene: TRBV9
D gene: TRBD2
J gene: TRBJ2-7

CDR3 DNA: TGCGCCAGCAGCCAAGATGGGACCGAATCCTACAATGAGCAGTTCTTC
CDR3 protein: CASSQDGTESYNEQFF
clone size: -
V gene: TRBV4-3
D gene: -
J gene: TRBJ2-1

CDR3 DNA: TGTGCCAGCAGACGTCTAGCGGGACTGGGCCAAGAGACCCAGTACTTC
CDR3 protein: CASRRLAGLGQETQYF
clone size: -
V gene: TRBV28
D gene: TRBD2
J gene: TRBJ2-5

CDR3 DNA: TGTGCCAGCAGCTTGGAGAGATCCACAGATACGCAGTATTTT
CDR3 protein: CASSLERSTDTQYF
clone size: -
V gene: TRBV5-4
D gene: -
J gene: TRBJ2-3

CDR3 DNA: TGCGCCAGCAGCTTGTCTTATGGCCCGGGACTACTTTACAATGAGCAGTTCTTC
CDR3 protein: CASSLSYGPGLLYNEQFF
clone size: few
V gene: TRBV5-1
D gene: TRBD2
J gene: TRBJ2-1

CDR3 DNA: TGTGCCAGGACACCATTCTATGGCTACACCTTC
CDR3 protein: CARTPFYGYTF
clone size: few
V gene: TRBV2
D gene: -
J gene: TRBJ1-2

CDR3 DNA: TGTGCCAGCAGCTTTCGGGGACCCAATCAGCCCCAGCATTTT
CDR3 protein: CASSFRGPNQPQHF
clone size: -
V gene: TRBV5-4
D gene: -
J gene: TRBJ1-5

CDR3 DNA: TGTGCCAGCAGCTCGCGGACTAGCGGGAGGCCTAGCACAGATACGCAGTATTTT
CDR3 protein: CASSSRTSGRPSTDTQYF
clone size: -
V gene: TRBV11-2
D gene: TRBD2
J gene: TRBJ2-3

CDR3 DNA: TGTGCCAGCAGCTTAGATGACAAGACCCAGTACTTC
CDR3 protein: CASSLDDKTQYF
clone size: -
V gene: TRBV7-2
D gene: -
J gene: TRBJ2-5

CDR3 DNA: TGCAGCATCCAATCTAGCGGGAGGGCCTACGAGCAGTACTTC
CDR3 protein: CSIQSSGRAYEQYF
clone size: -
V gene: TRBV29-1
D gene: TRBD2
J gene: TRBJ2-7

CDR3 DNA: TGTGCCACCAGCCCAACACCGGGACTAGGTTACGAGCAGTACTTC
CDR3 protein: CATSPTPGLGYEQYF
clone size: few
V gene: TRBV15
D gene: TRBD2
J gene: TRBJ2-7